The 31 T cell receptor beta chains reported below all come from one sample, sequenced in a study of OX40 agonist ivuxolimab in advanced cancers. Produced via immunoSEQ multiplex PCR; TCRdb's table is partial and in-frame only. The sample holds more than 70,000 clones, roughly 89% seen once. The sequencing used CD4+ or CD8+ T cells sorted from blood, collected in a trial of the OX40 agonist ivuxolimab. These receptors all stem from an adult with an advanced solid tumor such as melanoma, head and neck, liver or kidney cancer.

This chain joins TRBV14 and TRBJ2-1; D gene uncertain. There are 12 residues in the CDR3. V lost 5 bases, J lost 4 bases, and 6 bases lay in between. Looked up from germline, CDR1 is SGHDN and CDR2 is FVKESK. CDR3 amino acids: CASSSQYNEQFF. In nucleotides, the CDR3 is TGTGCCAGCAGCTCTCAATACAATGAGCAGTTCTTC. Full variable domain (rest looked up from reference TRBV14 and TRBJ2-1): EAGVTQFPSHSVIEKGQTVTLRCDPISGHDNLYWYRRVMGKEIKFLLHFVKESKQDESGMPNNRFLAERTGGTYSTLKVQPAELEDSGVYFCASSSQYNEQFFGPGTRLTVL.

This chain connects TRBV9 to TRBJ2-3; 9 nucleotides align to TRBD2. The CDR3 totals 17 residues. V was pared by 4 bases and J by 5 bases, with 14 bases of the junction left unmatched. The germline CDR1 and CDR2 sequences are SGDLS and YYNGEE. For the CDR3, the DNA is TGTGCCAGCAGCCCCCGGGGTAGCGGGGGCTTGGTAGATACGCAGTATTTT. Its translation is CASSPRGSGGLVDTQYF.

The CDR3 here is CASSLDINYGYTF. The CDR3 DNA reads TGTGCCAGCAGCTTGGACATTAACTATGGCTACACCTTC. The genes are TRBV5-4 and TRBJ1-2; D is uncertain. The ends were cut back, 0 bases at V and 1 base at J, with 4 bases in the middle. The germline CDR1 and CDR2 sequences are SGHNT and YYREEE (reference sequence). The CDR3 is 13 residues long.

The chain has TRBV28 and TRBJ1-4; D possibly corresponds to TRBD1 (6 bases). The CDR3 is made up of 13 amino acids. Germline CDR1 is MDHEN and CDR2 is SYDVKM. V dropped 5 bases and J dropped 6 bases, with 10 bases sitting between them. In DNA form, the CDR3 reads TGTGCCAGCAGTATTCCAGGGGATGAAAAACTGTTTTTT. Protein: CASSIPGDEKLFF.

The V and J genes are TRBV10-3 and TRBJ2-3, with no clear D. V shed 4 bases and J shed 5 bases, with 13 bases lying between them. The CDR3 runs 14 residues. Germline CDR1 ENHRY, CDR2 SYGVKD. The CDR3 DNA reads TGTGCCATCAGTGGAAGCAGGTCAGGAGATACGCAGTATTTT. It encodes CAISGSRSGDTQYF.

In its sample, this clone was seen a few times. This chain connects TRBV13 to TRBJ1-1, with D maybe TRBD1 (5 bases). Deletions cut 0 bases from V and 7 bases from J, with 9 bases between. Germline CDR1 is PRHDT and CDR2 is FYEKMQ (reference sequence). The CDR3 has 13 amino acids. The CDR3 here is CASSLGRGFEAFF. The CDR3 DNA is TGTGCCAGCAGCTTAGGCCGGGGCTTTGAAGCTTTCTTT.

The CDR3 is CASSPPGAGSSYNEQFF. CDR3 coding DNA: TGTGCCAGCAGCCCACCTGGGGCCGGGAGCTCCTACAATGAGCAGTTCTTC. The V gene is TRBV7-9, the J gene TRBJ2-1; D might be TRBD2 (6 bases). The V gene lost 5 bases and the J gene lost 0 bases, with 17 bases spanning the gap. This CDR3 comprises 17 residues. Germline V CDR1 and CDR2: SEHNR, FQNEAQ (reference sequence).

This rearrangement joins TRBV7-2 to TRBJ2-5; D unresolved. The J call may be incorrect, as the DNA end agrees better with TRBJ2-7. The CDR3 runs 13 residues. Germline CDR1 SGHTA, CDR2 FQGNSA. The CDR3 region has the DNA TGTGCCAGCAGCTTGGGTGGCCCGCGCGAGCAGTACTTC. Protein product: CASSLGGPREQYF.

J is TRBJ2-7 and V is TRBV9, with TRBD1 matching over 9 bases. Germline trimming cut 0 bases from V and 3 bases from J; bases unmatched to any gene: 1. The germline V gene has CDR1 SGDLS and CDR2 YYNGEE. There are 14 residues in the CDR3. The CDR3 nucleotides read TGTGCCAGCAGCGTAGGGGGACAGGGCTACGAGCAGTACTTC. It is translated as CASSVGGQGYEQYF. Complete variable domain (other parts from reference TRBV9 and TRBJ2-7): DSGVTQTPKHLITATGQRVTLRCSPRSGDLSVYWYQQSLDQGLQFLIQYYNGEERAKGNILERFSAQQFPDLHSELNLSSLELGDSALYFCASSVGGQGYEQYFGPGTRLTVT.

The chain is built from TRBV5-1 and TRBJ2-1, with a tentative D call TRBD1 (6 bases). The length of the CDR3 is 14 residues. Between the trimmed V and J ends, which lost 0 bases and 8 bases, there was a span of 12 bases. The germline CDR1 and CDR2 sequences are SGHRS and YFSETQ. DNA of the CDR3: TGCGCCAGCAGCTTGGTAGGGGACAATGATGAGCAGTTCTTC. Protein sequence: CASSLVGDNDEQFF. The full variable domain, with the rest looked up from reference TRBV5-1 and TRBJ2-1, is KAGVTQTPRYLIKTRGQQVTLSCSPISGHRSVSWYQQTPGQGLQFLFEYFSETQRNKGNFPGRFSGRQFSNSRSEMNVSTLELGDSALYLCASSLVGDNDEQFFGPGTRLTVL.

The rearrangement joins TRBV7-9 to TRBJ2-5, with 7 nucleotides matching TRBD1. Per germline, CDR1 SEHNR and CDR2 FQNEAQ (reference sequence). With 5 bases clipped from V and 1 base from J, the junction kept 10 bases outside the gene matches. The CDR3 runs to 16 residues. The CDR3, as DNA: TGTGCCAGCAGCCCGTACAGGGGAGTACTCCAAGAGACCCAGTACTTC. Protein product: CASSPYRGVLQETQYF. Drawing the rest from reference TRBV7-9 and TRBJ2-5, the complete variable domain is DTGVSQNPRHKITKRGQNVTFRCDPISEHNRLYWYRQTLGQGPEFLTYFQNEAQLEKSRLLSDRFSAERPKGSFSTLEIQRTEQGDSAMYLCASSPYRGVLQETQYFGPGTRLLVL.

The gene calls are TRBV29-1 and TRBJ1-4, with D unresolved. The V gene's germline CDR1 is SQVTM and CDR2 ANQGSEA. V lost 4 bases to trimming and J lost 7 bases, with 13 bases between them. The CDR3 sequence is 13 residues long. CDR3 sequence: CSVGSGLREKLFF. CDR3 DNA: TGCAGCGTTGGGTCCGGCCTCCGTGAAAAACTGTTTTTT.

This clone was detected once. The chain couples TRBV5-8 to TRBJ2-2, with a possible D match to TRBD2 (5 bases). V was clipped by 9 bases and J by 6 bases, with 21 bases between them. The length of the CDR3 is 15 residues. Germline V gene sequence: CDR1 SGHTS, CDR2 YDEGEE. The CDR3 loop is CANLGKASLSGELFF. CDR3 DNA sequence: TGTGCCAACCTAGGGAAGGCTAGCCTTTCCGGGGAGCTGTTTTTT.

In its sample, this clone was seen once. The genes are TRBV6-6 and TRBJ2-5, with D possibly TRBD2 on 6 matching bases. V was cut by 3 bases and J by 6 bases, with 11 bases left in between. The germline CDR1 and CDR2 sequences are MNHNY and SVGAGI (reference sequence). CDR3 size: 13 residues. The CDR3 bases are TGTGCCAGCAGTTATGTGGGCGGGAAGACCCAGTACTTC. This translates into CASSYVGGKTQYF.

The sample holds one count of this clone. The CDR3 DNA is TGTGCCAGCAGCTCCCAGGGGGCAGATGAGCAGTACTTC. As protein: CASSSQGADEQYF. J is TRBJ2-7 and V is TRBV5-6, with 8 bases that match TRBD1. CDR3 length: 13 amino acids. J lost 7 bases, V lost 3 bases, and 6 bases had no gene match. Germline V lookup: CDR1 SGHDT, CDR2 YYEEEE.

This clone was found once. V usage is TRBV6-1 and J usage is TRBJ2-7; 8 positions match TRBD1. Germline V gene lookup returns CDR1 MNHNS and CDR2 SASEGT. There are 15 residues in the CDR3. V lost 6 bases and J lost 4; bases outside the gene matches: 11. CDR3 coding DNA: TGTGCCAGCAGCTGGGACGGGACAGGATATTACGAGCAGTACTTC. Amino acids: CASSWDGTGYYEQYF.

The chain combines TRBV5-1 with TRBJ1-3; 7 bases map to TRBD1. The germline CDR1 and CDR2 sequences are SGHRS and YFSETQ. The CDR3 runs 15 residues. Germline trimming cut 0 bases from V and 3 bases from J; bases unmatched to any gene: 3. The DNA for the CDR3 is TGCGCCAGCAGCTTGGCCACAGGGGTTGGAAACACCATATATTTT. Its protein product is CASSLATGVGNTIYF.

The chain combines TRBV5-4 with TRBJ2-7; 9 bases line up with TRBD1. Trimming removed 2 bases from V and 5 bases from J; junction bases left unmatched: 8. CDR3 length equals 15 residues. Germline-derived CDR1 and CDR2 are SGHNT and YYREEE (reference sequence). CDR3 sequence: CASSFPGQGSNEQYF. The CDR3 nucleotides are TGTGCCAGCAGCTTTCCGGGACAGGGTAGCAACGAGCAGTACTTC.

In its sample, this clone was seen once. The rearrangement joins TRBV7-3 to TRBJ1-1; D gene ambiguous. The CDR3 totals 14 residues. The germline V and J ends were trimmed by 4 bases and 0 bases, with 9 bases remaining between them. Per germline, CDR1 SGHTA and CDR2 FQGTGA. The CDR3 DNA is TGTGCCAGCAGCTCTGGCCCAATGAACACTGAAGCTTTCTTT. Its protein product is CASSSGPMNTEAFF.

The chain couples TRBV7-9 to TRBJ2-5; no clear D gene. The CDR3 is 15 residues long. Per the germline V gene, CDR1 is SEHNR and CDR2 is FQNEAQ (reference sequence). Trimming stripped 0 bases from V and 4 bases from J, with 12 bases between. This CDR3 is CASSLAERAPETQYF. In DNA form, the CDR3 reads TGTGCCAGCAGCTTAGCCGAAAGGGCCCCAGAGACCCAGTACTTC.

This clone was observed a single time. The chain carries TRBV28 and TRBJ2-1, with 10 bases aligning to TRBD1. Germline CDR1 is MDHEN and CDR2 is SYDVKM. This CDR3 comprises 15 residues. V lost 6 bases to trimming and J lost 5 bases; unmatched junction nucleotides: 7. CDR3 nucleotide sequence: TGTGCCAGCAGGGGGACAGGGGATTTCGACAATGAGCAGTTCTTC. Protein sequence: CASRGTGDFDNEQFF.

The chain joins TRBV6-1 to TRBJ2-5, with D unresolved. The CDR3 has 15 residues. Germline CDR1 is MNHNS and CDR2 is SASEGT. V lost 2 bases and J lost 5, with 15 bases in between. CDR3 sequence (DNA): TGTGCCAGCAGTGAACGGTGGGCCGCTCGCGAGACCCAGTACTTC. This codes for CASSERWAARETQYF.

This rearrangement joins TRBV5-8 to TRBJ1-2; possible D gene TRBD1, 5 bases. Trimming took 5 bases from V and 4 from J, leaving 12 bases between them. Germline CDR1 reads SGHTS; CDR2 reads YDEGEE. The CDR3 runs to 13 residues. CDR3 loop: CASRTGTVYGYTF. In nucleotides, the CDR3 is TGTGCCAGCAGGACCGGGACGGTCTATGGCTACACCTTC.

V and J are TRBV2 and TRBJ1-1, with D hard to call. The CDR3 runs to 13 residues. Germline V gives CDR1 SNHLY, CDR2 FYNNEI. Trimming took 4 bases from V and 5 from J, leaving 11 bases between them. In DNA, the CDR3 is TGTGCCAGCAGTGTTGAGGGTTGGACTGAAGCTTTCTTT. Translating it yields CASSVEGWTEAFF.

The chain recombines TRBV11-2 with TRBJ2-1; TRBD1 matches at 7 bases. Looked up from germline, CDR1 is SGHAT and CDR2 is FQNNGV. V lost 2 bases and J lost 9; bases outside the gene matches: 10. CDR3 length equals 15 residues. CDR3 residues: CASSLYTGQDLEQFF. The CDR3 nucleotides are TGTGCCAGCAGCTTATATACCGGACAGGACCTTGAGCAGTTCTTC.

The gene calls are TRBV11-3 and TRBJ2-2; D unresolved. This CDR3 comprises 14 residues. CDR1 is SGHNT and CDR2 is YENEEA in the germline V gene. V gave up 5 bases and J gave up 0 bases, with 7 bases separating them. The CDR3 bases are TGTGCCAGCAGCGCAGGACCGAACACCGGGGAGCTGTTTTTT. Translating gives CASSAGPNTGELFF.

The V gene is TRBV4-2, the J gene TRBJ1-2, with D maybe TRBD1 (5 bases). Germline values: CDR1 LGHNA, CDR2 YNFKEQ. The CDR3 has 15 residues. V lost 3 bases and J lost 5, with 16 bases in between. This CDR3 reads CASSHTPGTLYGYTF. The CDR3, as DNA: TGTGCCAGCAGCCATACACCCGGGACCCTATATGGCTACACCTTC.

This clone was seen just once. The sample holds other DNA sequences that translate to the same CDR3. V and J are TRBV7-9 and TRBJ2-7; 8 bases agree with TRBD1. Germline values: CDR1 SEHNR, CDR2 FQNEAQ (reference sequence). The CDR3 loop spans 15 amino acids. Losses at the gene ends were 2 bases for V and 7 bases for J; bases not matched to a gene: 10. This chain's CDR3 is CASSLTGGAFFEQYF. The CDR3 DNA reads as TGTGCCAGCAGCTTAACAGGGGGTGCGTTTTTTGAGCAGTACTTC.

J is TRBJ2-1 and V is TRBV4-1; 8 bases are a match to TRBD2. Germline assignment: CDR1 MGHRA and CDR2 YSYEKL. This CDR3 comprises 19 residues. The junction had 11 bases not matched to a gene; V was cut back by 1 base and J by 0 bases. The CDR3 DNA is TGCGCCAGCAGCCAAGTTCCGCGGGGGGTTTTCTCCTCCTACAATGAGCAGTTCTTC. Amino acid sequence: CASSQVPRGVFSSYNEQFF.

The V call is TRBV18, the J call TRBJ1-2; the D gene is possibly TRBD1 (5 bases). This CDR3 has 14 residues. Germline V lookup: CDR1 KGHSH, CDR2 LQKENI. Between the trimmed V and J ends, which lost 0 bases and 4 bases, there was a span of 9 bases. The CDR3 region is CASSPPTTAYGYTF. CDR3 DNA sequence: TGTGCCAGCTCACCACCGACGACAGCCTATGGCTACACCTTC.

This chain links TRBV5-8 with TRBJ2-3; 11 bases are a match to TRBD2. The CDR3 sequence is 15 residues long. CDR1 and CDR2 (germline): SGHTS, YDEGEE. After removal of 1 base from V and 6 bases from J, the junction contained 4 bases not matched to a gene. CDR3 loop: CASSLLAGGMDTQYF. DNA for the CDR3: TGTGCCAGCAGCTTGCTAGCGGGGGGAATGGATACGCAGTATTTT.